This note documents a single T cell receptor (beta chain) sequence. This clonotype has only a few counts. The clone's antigen remains unknown. The sample holds no much larger clone one base away, and base qualities are not on file. Library prep was done by 5' RACE. Instrument used: Illumina HiSeq 2000. A universal primer binding site was added through template switching, and the final cDNA carried a unique molecular identifier so that TCR cDNA molecules could be counted accurately. First-strand cDNA for TCR alpha and beta chains was synthesized from specific primers in the conserved constant-segment region. To control for contamination, each cDNA library was double barcoded with a SMART-Mk sample barcode plus Illumina barcodes. TruSeq adapter sequences and Illumina sample barcodes were added in two successive PCR steps. The Illumina HiSeq platform was used with custom primers to sequence TCR alpha and beta cDNA libraries. In the source study's methods: Raw reads were processed with MiGEC to extract unique molecular identifiers, and MiXCR was used to determine CDR3 positions. For each individual, recombination models were inferred using an EM algorithm with the repgenHMM and IGoR tools. Shared clonotype analysis was performed with the tcR package in R, normalizing sharing by the product of cloneset sizes. To study raw recombination free of thymic and clonal selection effects, out-of-frame nonproductive sequences were analyzed. TCRdb trimmed the raw reads at Q25, called clones with MiXCR and kept productive beta chains. Under each unique CDR3 protein, matching rows form one entry showing the most common genes and DNA. The V and J calls follow TCRdb's processing rather than the paper's. The sample records around 650,000 distinct CDR3 sequences, about 7.1% of which are singletons. Roughly 1.5% of the sample goes to the ten largest clones.

This entry is derived from a study of identical twins (dated by TCRdb to about 2016). A note on the overall study: To test whether fetal clonotypes persist, this study deep-sequenced TCR alpha and beta repertoires from monozygotic twins, from unrelated adults of various ages, and from cord blood. Replicate twin experiments were performed at different times using different library preparation protocols to rule out contamination. The research as a whole found: Out-of-frame TCR alpha sharing in monozygotic twins was systematically underestimated by recombination models, whereas sharing between unrelated individuals was in agreement with the recombination models. Compared with coincidental sharing between unrelated individuals, an excess of low generation-probability sequences was observed among out-of-frame TCR alpha sequences shared between twins. Zero-insertion analyses could be partly confounded by invariant T cells such as MAIT and iNKT, although diverse VJ usage argued against such confounding for most clonotypes. Conclusions relied on cross-sectional statistical analysis, since the same donors could not be followed over many years. Abundant cord blood beta clonotypes had fewer insertions, young adult naive repertoires showed a similar but weaker trend, and memory repertoires showed no such trend. The excess sharing between twins in beta out-of-frame sequences was weaker because fewer shared sequences reduced the signal-to-noise ratio.

The CDR3 holds 16 amino acids from the cysteine to the phenylalanine. Only the CDR3 portion is preserved as DNA: 48 bases, with reading frame beginning at the first base. The trim is 0 bases for V and 4 bases for J, with a gap of 12 bases between the germline ends. CDR1 and CDR2, looked up from the germline V gene (reference sequence), are LGHDT and YNNKEL. Every donor was a healthy Caucasian. Three pairs of female monozygotic twins, all aged about 18 to 29 years, were included in the twin cohort. Peripheral blood mononuclear cells were the source from which RNA for the TCR libraries was isolated. A further study also used this sample, focusing on yellow fever vaccine responses in identical twins. Reported in the second study: According to the authors, the vaccine-induced T cell response in identical twins seemed to be partly convergent and partly specific to each individual. Focusing on identical twins, the study followed the T cell clones that responded to the vaccine, and did so with precision.

The chain is assembled from TRBV3-1 and TRBJ1-4; the D gene cannot be named for sure. Sequenced sample: PBMCs. The sequence derives from a woman aged 18-29 years in good health. The DNA reads TGTGCCAGCAGCCAAGAGTCCGGCCGGGGTAATGAAAAACTGTTTTTT. It is translated as CASSQESGRGNEKLFF.